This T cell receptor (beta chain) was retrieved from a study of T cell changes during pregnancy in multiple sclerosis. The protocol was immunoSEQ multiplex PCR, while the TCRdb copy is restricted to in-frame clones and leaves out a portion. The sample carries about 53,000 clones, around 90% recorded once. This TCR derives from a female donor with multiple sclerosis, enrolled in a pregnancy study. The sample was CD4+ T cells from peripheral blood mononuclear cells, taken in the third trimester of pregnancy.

The CDR3 spells CASSLGGLGTEAFF. CDR3 sequence (DNA): TGTGCCAGCAGCTTGGGGGGGCTGGGGACTGAAGCTTTCTTT. This chain joins TRBV5-4 and TRBJ1-1; possibly TRBD1 for D (6 bases). Trimming cost V 0 bases and J 5 bases, with 11 bases left between them. Germline CDR1 reads SGHNT; CDR2 reads YYREEE (reference sequence). This CDR3 is 14 amino acids long.